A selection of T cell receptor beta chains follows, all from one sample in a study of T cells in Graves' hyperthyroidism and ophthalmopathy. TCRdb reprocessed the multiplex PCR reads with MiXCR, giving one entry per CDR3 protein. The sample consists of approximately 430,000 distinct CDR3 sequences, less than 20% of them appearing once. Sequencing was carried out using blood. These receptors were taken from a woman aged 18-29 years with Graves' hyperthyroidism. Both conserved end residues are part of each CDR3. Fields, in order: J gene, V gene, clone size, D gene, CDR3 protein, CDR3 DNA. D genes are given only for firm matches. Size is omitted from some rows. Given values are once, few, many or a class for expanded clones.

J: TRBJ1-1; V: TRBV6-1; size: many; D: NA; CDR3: CASSLRGYTEAFF; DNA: TGTGCCAGCAGTTTGAGGGGTTACACTGAAGCTTTCTTT
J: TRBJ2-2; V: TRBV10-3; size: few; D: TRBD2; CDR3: CAISEVAGGRRTGELFF; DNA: TGTGCCATCAGTGAAGTTGCGGGGGGGCGGAGAACCGGGGAGCTGTTTTTT
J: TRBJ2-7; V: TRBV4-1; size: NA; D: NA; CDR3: CASSLADGRDYEQYF; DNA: TGCGCCAGCAGCCTCGCGGACGGACGAGACTACGAGCAGTACTTC
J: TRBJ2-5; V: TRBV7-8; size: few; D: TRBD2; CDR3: CASRGLAPQETQYF; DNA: TGTGCCAGCAGGGGACTAGCCCCACAAGAGACCCAGTACTTC
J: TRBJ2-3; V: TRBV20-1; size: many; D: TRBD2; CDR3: CSATGTSGLGDTQYF; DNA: TGCAGTGCTACCGGGACTAGCGGGCTGGGTGATACGCAGTATTTT
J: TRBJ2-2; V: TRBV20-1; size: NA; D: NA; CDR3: CSASRSNTGELFF; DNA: TGCAGTGCTAGTCGGTCCAACACCGGGGAGCTGTTTTTT
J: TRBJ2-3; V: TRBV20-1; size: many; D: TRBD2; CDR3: CSALPLAGRDTQYF; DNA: TGCAGTGCTCTCCCCCTAGCGGGGCGAGATACGCAGTATTTT
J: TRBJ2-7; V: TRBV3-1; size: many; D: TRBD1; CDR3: CASSPKTTGGLYEQYF; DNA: TGTGCCAGCAGCCCTAAAACGACAGGGGGCCTATACGAGCAGTACTTC
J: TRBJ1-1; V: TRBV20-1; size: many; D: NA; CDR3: CSARDLTGSEAFF; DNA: TGCAGTGCTAGAGATCTAACAGGGTCGGAAGCTTTCTTT
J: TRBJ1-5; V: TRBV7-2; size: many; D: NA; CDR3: CASSFKGNQPQHF; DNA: TGTGCCAGCAGCTTCAAGGGCAATCAGCCCCAGCATTTT
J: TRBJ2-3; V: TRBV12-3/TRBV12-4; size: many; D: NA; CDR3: CASSLGGGRTDTQYF; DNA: TGTGCCAGCAGCTTAGGAGGGGGAAGGACAGATACGCAGTATTTT
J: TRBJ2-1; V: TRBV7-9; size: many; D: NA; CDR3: CASSLIPSSVEQFF; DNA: TGTGCCAGCAGCTTGATTCCTAGTTCGGTTGAGCAGTTCTTC
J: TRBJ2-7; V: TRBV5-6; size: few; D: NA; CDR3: CASSFLFYEQYF; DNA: TGTGCCAGCAGCTTTCTCTTCTACGAGCAGTACTTC
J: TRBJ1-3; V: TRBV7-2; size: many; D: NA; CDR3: CASRASSGNTIYF; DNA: TGTGCCAGCAGGGCGAGCTCTGGAAACACCATATATTTT
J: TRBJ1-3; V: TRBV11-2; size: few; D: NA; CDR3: CASSLDDRGKGNTIYF; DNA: TGTGCCAGCAGCTTAGATGATCGGGGGAAGGGAAACACCATATATTTT
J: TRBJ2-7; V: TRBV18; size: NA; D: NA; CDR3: CASSPRRAYEQYF; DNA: TGTGCCAGCTCACCACGCAGGGCCTACGAGCAGTACTTC
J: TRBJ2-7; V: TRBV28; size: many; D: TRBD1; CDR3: CASSLGQGATEQYF; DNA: TGTGCCAGCAGTTTAGGCCAGGGGGCGACCGAGCAGTACTTC
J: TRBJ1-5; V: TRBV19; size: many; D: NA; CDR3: CASSTGQGGNQPQHF; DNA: TGTGCCAGTAGTACCGGTCAGGGAGGCAATCAGCCCCAGCATTTT
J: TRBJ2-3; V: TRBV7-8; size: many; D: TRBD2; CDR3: CASSTGLAGGGGGQYF; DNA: TGTGCCAGCAGCACTGGACTAGCGGGAGGTGGGGGAGGGCAGTATTTT
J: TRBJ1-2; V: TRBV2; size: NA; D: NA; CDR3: CASSWGPMTGYYGYTF; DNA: TGTGCCAGCAGTTGGGGTCCTATGACAGGTTACTATGGCTACACCTTC
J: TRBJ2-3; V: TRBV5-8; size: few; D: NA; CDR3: CASRGRGRMDTQYF; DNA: TGTGCCAGCAGAGGTCGGGGGCGGATGGATACGCAGTATTTT
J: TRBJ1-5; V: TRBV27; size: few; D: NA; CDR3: CASSLDRLSNQPQHF; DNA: TGTGCCAGCAGTTTAGACAGGCTGAGCAATCAGCCCCAGCATTTT
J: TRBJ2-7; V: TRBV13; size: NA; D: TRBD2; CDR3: CASSLGLAGDKVSYEQYF; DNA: TGTGCCAGCAGCTTGGGACTAGCGGGAGATAAGGTCTCCTACGAGCAGTACTTC
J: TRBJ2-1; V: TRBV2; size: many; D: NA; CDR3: CASGGLASSYNEQFF; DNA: TGTGCCAGCGGGGGTCTAGCGAGCTCCTACAATGAGCAGTTCTTC
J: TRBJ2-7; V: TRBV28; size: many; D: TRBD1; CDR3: CASSRTGTYSYEQYF; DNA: TGTGCCAGCAGTCGGACAGGAACTTACTCCTACGAGCAGTACTTC
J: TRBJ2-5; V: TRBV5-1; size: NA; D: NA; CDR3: CASRGSVPQETQYF; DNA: TGCGCCAGCAGGGGTAGCGTCCCCCAAGAGACCCAGTACTTC
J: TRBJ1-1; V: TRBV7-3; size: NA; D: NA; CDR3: CASGHPNTEAFF; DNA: TGTGCCAGTGGACACCCGAACACTGAAGCTTTCTTT
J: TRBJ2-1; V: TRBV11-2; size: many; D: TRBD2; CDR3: CASSLLAGGLSSYNEQFF; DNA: TGTGCCAGCAGCCTACTAGCGGGGGGCCTCAGCTCCTACAATGAGCAGTTCTTC
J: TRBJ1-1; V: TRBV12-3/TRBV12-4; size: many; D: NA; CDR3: CASSPGTNMNTEAFF; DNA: TGTGCCAGCAGTCCTGGGACAAACATGAACACTGAAGCTTTCTTT
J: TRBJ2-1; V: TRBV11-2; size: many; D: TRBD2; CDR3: CASSTTGTSGASSYNEQFF; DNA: TGTGCCAGCAGCACAACCGGGACTAGCGGGGCCAGCTCCTACAATGAGCAGTTCTTC
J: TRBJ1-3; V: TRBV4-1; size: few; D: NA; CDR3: CASSPRQSSGNTIYF; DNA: TGCGCCAGCAGCCCCAGACAGAGCTCTGGAAACACCATATATTTT
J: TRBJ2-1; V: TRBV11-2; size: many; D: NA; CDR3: CASSFRGYYNEQFF; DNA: TGTGCCAGCAGCTTTAGGGGCTACTACAATGAGCAGTTCTTC
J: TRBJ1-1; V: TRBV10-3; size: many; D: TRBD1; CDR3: CAISESKGQMNTEAFF; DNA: TGTGCCATCAGTGAGTCTAAGGGACAGATGAACACTGAAGCTTTCTTT
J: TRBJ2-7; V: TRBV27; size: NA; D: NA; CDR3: CASSFGGGEQYF; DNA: TGTGCCAGCAGTTTCGGGGGCGGGGAGCAGTACTTC
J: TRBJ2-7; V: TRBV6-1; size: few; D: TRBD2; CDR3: CASLAGASYEQYF; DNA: TGTGCCAGTCTAGCGGGAGCGTCCTACGAGCAGTACTTC
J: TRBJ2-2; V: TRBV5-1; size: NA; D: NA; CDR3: CASSLDRINAGELFF; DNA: TGCGCCAGCAGCTTGGACAGAATAAACGCCGGGGAGCTGTTTTTT
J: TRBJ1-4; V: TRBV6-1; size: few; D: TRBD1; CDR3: CASRPGTGREKLFF; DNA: TGTGCCAGCAGACCCGGGACAGGCCGGGAAAAACTGTTTTTT
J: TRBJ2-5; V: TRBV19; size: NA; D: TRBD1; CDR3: CASSTGTGRQTQYF; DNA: TGTGCCAGTAGTACCGGGACAGGGAGGCAGACCCAGTACTTC
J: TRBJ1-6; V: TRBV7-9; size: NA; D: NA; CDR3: CASSLGGSRRHSPLHF; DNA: TGTGCCAGCAGCTTAGGGGGGAGTCGTCGCCATTCACCCCTCCACTTT
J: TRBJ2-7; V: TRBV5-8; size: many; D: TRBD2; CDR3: CASSSGLAFYEQYF; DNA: TGTGCCAGCAGCTCGGGACTAGCCTTCTACGAGCAGTACTTC
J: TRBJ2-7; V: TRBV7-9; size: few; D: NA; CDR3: CASIGNPNRQYF; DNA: TGTGCCAGCATCGGCAACCCGAACCGACAGTACTTC
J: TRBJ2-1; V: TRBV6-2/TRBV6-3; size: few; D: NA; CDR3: CASSYGAGNEQFF; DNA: TGTGCCAGCAGTTATGGGGCGGGGAATGAGCAGTTCTTC
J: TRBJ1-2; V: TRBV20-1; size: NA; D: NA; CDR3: CSALDKLVGYTF; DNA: TGCAGTGCCCTGGACAAGCTCGTTGGCTACACCTTC
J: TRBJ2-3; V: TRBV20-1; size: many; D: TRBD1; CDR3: CSAMDRVGTDTQYF; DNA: TGCAGTGCTATGGACAGGGTTGGCACAGATACGCAGTATTTT
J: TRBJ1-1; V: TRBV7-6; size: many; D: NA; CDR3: CASSPGSGHTEAFF; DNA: TGTGCCAGCAGCCCCGGTTCGGGGCACACTGAAGCTTTCTTT
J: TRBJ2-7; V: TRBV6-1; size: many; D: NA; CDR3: CASRPRRDSYEQYF; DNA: TGTGCCAGCAGACCAAGACGGGACTCCTACGAGCAGTACTTC
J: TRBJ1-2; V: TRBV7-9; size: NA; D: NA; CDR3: CASSLGRASVYGYTF; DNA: TGTGCCAGCAGCTTAGGTAGGGCATCGGTCTATGGCTACACCTTC
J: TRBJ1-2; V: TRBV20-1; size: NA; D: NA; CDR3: CSAPDGYYGYTF; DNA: TGCAGTGCACCCGACGGTTACTATGGCTACACCTTC
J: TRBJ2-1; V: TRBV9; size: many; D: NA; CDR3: CASSPSTGSPYNEQFF; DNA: TGTGCCAGCAGCCCGAGCACAGGGTCCCCCTACAATGAGCAGTTCTTC
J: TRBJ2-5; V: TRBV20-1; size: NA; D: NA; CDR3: CSAKTWETQYF; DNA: TGCAGTGCTAAGACGTGGGAGACCCAGTACTTC